One and the same sample provided the 24 T cell receptor beta chains below, sequenced in a study of blood T cells in healthy people across ages (dated by TCRdb to the mid-2010s). Library preparation employed 5' RACE. Sequencer: Illumina HiSeq 2500. A second PCR of about 7 to 12 cycles was run with a J-beta primer mix and a sample-barcoded 5' primer. TCRdb redid the processing of the public reads, applying fastp at Q25 and MiXCR, and retained in-frame beta chains. Under each unique CDR3 protein, matching rows form one entry showing the most common genes and DNA. The sample table holds some 940,000 distinct CDR3 sequences, of which 25% to 30% were seen once. Clones ranked in the top ten supply 10% of the sample. Another study also made use of these data, one on T cells of mothers and their children.

Material: blood. These TCRs come from a woman aged 40 to 50 in good health.

This clonotype has just a few counts. The genes are TRBV24-1 and TRBJ2-3, with D unresolved. The V end was cut by 4 bases, the J end by 7 bases, with 14 bases between. This CDR3 has 14 residues. Looked up from germline, CDR1 is KGHDR and CDR2 is SFDVKD. DNA of the CDR3: TGTGCCACCAGTGACTCCTTGACTCGAAATACGCAGTATTTT. Translating gives CATSDSLTRNTQYF.

CDR3 sequence (DNA): TGTGCCAGCAGCCTCCGGACTAGCACCCCGAATGAGCAGTTCTTC. As protein: CASSLRTSTPNEQFF. The J gene is TRBJ2-1, the V gene TRBV3-1, with TRBD2 matching over 8 bases. CDR1 and CDR2 from the germline V gene are LGHDT and YNNKEL (reference sequence). With 4 bases clipped from V and 7 bases from J, the junction kept 9 bases outside the gene matches. CDR3 length: 15 residues.

This clonotype was observed a handful of times. V and J are TRBV11-2 and TRBJ2-1; D not resolved. This CDR3 has 12 amino acids. Trimming shortened V by 6 bases and J by 3 bases, and 6 bases separated the two germline ends. CDR1 SGHAT and CDR2 FQNNGV come from the germline V gene. CDR3: CASSPIYNEQFF. CDR3 in DNA: TGTGCCAGCAGTCCGATCTACAATGAGCAGTTCTTC.

This clonotype has a handful of counts. This sequence joins TRBV6-1 and TRBJ1-5; a possible D gene is TRBD1 (6 bases). Per the germline V gene, CDR1 is MNHNS and CDR2 is SASEGT. V lost 11 bases and J 0 bases, leaving 11 bases between the germline ends. The CDR3 is made up of 13 amino acids. In nucleotides, the CDR3 is TGTGCCGGTGGGACAAATAGCAATCAGCCCCAGCATTTT. Protein sequence: CAGGTNSNQPQHF.

The rearrangement links TRBV5-7 to TRBJ1-4; D gene uncertain. TRBV5-7 is an ORF, with its function uncertain. This CDR3 is 14 amino acids long. The V end was cut by 4 bases, the J end by 0 bases, with 7 bases between. The CDR3 nucleotides read TGTGCCAGCAGCCAGATAGCAACTAATGAAAAACTGTTTTTT. Protein: CASSQIATNEKLFF.

Only a few counts were recorded for this clonotype. V is TRBV6-1 and J is TRBJ2-3, with D unclear. Trimming took off 2 bases at V and 4 bases at J, with 13 bases between the two ends. The CDR3 totals 15 residues. Germline V gene data show CDR1 as MNHNS and CDR2 as SASEGT. The CDR3 region has the DNA TGTGCCAGCAGTGAAACCGGACCCGTCCCAGATACGCAGTATTTT. It encodes CASSETGPVPDTQYF.

This clonotype appeared many times. This sequence joins TRBV5-1 and TRBJ2-7, with 8 bases lining up with TRBD1. Losses at the gene ends were 0 bases for V and 4 bases for J; bases not matched to a gene: 9. The CDR3 totals 16 residues. The germline CDR1 and CDR2 sequences are SGHRS and YFSETQ. In nucleotides, the CDR3 is TGCGCCAGCAGCTTGGCCACAGGACAGGGAAGTTACGAGCAGTACTTC. Residues: CASSLATGQGSYEQYF.

The chain joins TRBV2 to TRBJ1-1, with 8 bases identical to TRBD1. Germline CDR1 is SNHLY and CDR2 is FYNNEI. The junction had 5 bases not matched to a gene; V was cut back by 5 bases and J by 9 bases. This CDR3 contains 12 residues. The DNA of the CDR3 is TGTGCCAGCAGTAGACAGGGGACCCAAGCTTTCTTT. Amino acid sequence: CASSRQGTQAFF.

About this clonotype itself: Germline is not matched at one junction end, which may reflect a read error. This chain connects TRBV7-7 to TRBJ2-1; 12 positions agree with TRBD1. Per germline, CDR1 SSHAT and CDR2 FNYEAQ (reference sequence). CDR3 length: 15 amino acids. In nucleotides, the CDR3 is TGTGCTAGCAGCATGGGACAGGGGGCGAGGGATGAGCAGTTCTTC. This gives the protein CASSMGQGARDEQFF.

V usage is TRBV10-3 and J usage is TRBJ2-3; unclear D gene. CDR3 size: 13 residues. V lost 9 bases to trimming and J lost 0 bases, with 10 bases between them. Germline V gene data show CDR1 as ENHRY and CDR2 as SYGVKD. The chain's CDR3 is CAIPGESTDTQYF. The CDR3, as DNA: TGTGCCATACCGGGCGAGAGCACAGATACGCAGTATTTT.

This clonotype has ten or more counts. The chain couples TRBV7-9 to TRBJ2-7, with TRBD1 as a possible D gene (6 bases). The CDR3 consists of 13 residues. Germline CDR1 reads SEHNR; CDR2 reads FQNEAQ (reference sequence). The germline V and J ends were trimmed by 5 bases and 7 bases, with 15 bases remaining between them. This CDR3 reads CASSLPADREQYF. The CDR3 bases are TGTGCCAGCAGCCTACCCGCTGACAGGGAGCAGTACTTC.

This chain joins TRBV7-2 and TRBJ2-1, with D hard to call. The CDR3 contains 12 residues. Germline values: CDR1 SGHTA, CDR2 FQGNSA. V lost 6 bases, J lost 13 bases, and 16 bases lay in between. The DNA for the CDR3 is TGTGCCAGCAGTCCCCTCCGAGAGACCCAGTTCTTC. This encodes CASSPLRETQFF. The full variable domain, completed using reference TRBV7-2 and TRBJ2-1, is GAGVSQSPSNKVTEKGKDVELRCDPISGHTALYWYRQSLGQGLEFLIYFQGNSAPDKSGLPSDRFSAERTGGSVSTLTIQRTQQEDSAVYLCASSPLRETQFFGPGTRLTVL.

This clonotype was counted only a few times. A read error may explain this, as a much larger clone is one base away. The rearrangement joins TRBV3-1 to TRBJ2-7; the D gene is possibly TRBD1 (6 bases). Germline lookup yields CDR1 LGHDT and CDR2 YNNKEL (reference sequence). This CDR3 spans 13 amino acids. The V end lost 3 bases, the J end lost 3 bases, and 9 bases lay between the germline ends. The CDR3 coding sequence is TGTGCCAGCAGCCAGGGACATAACTACGAGCAGTACTTC. It is translated as CASSQGHNYEQYF.

V and J are TRBV20-1 and TRBJ2-5; TRBD1 matches at 7 bases. The DNA end lines up better with TRBJ2-7; the J call may be wrong. The CDR3 length is 12 residues. Germline assignment: CDR1 DFQATT and CDR2 SNEGSKA (reference sequence). The CDR3 DNA sequence: TGCAGTGCTTCACAGGGGAAGTACGAGCAGTACTTC. Translation gives CSASQGKYEQYF.

The V call is TRBV7-9, the J call TRBJ2-2; no clear D gene. The CDR3 covers 13 residues. Trimming shortened V by 5 bases and J by 6 bases, and 10 bases separated the two germline ends. Germline values: CDR1 SEHNR, CDR2 FQNEAQ (reference sequence). The CDR3 region has the DNA TGTGCCAGCAGCCCCGCCGGGCCCGGGGAGCTGTTTTTT. Amino acids: CASSPAGPGELFF.

V usage is TRBV7-6 and J usage is TRBJ1-3; D may be TRBD1 (6 bases). Germline V gene lookup returns CDR1 SGHVS and CDR2 FNYEAQ. There are 15 residues in the CDR3. Trimming shortened V by 4 bases and J by 0 bases, and 10 bases separated the two germline ends. CDR3 sequence: CASSSGQYSGNTIYF. The CDR3, as DNA: TGTGCCAGCAGCTCCGGACAGTACTCTGGAAACACCATATATTTT.

Worth noting for this clonotype: A much larger clone is a single base away; this may be a read error. This rearrangement joins TRBV4-3 to TRBJ2-4; D is unclear. The CDR3 runs to 14 residues. Trimming stripped 1 base from V and 1 base from J, with 5 bases between. Per germline, CDR1 LGHNA and CDR2 YSLEER. The CDR3 DNA reads TGCGCCAGCAGCCAAGTGTTGGCCAAAAACATTCAGTACTTC. It specifies CASSQVLAKNIQYF.

As regards this clonotype: One end of the junction varies from germline; a read error may be responsible. V is TRBV5-5 and J is TRBJ1-1; 9 positions agree with TRBD1. The germline V gene encodes CDR1 SGHKS and CDR2 YYEKEE (reference sequence). This CDR3 contains 15 residues. The CDR3 nucleotides are TGTGCCGGCAGTTGGGGACAGGGCTTGAACACTGAAGCTTTCTTT. Translated, it gives CAGSWGQGLNTEAFF. The full variable domain, rest sourced from reference TRBV5-5 and TRBJ1-1, is DAGVTQSPTHLIKTRGQQVTLRCSPISGHKSVSWYQQVLGQGPQFIFQYYEKEERGRGNFPDRFSARQFPNYSSELNVNALLLGDSALYLCAGSWGQGLNTEAFFGQGTRLTVV.

This clonotype was detected only a few times. This chain uses TRBV18 with TRBJ2-7; 7 bases align to TRBD1. The germline CDR1 and CDR2 sequences are KGHSH and LQKENI. CDR3 length: 12 amino acids. V trimming: 4 bases; J trimming: 7 bases; junction bases outside the gene matches: 4. This CDR3 reads CASSQGAREQYF. The CDR3 region has the DNA TGTGCCAGCTCACAGGGGGCAAGGGAGCAGTACTTC.

V and J are TRBV27 and TRBJ2-5; the D is unclear. Germline V gives CDR1 MNHEY, CDR2 SMNVEV (reference sequence). This CDR3 has 13 amino acids. The germline V and J ends were trimmed by 7 bases and 5 bases, with 14 bases remaining between them. CDR3 residues: CASTPVGRETQYF. The CDR3 bases are TGTGCCAGCACCCCGGTCGGAAGGGAGACCCAGTACTTC.

This clonotype occurred many times. V is TRBV20-1 and J is TRBJ2-7, with TRBD2 matching over 8 bases. This CDR3 region has 15 residues. Germline CDR1 DFQATT, CDR2 SNEGSKA (reference sequence). V was clipped by 6 bases and J by 2 bases; unmatched bases: 12. The CDR3 nucleotides are TGCAGTGCGCATAAACTAGCGGCTCTTACCTACGAGCAGTACTTC. Protein: CSAHKLAALTYEQYF.

The J gene is TRBJ2-1, the V gene TRBV27; TRBD2 matches at 9 bases. The ends lost 6 bases at V and 0 bases at J; junction bases unmatched: 6. The CDR3 contains 16 residues. Looked up from germline, CDR1 is MNHEY and CDR2 is SMNVEV (reference sequence). This chain's CDR3 is CASRLAGPSSYNEQFF. The CDR3 bases are TGTGCCAGCAGACTAGCGGGCCCTAGCTCCTACAATGAGCAGTTCTTC.

This clonotype came up many times. V usage is TRBV6-1 and J usage is TRBJ2-5; D is ambiguous. This CDR3 spans 16 amino acids. CDR1 is MNHNS, CDR2 SASEGT, per germline. Trimming took 4 bases from V and 3 from J, leaving 18 bases between them. This CDR3 reads CASSGFESGVEETQYF. The DNA of the CDR3 is TGTGCCAGCAGTGGGTTCGAATCTGGGGTTGAAGAGACCCAGTACTTC.

As to this clonotype: This may arise from a read error, as a much more abundant clone is one base away. V and J are TRBV10-3 and TRBJ2-5; D possibly uses TRBD1 or TRBD2 (5 bases each). Germline values: CDR1 ENHRY, CDR2 SYGVKD. The CDR3 covers 14 residues. In DNA, the CDR3 is TGTGCCATCAGGGAGTCGGGACACCAAGAGACCCAGTACTTC. Amino acid sequence: CAIRESGHQETQYF.